A selection of T cell receptor beta chains follows, all from one sample in a study of blood T cell repertoires in COVID-19. Here immunoSEQ multiplex PCR was the method, and the copy in TCRdb shows in-frame clones only, minus some. The data contain about 310,000 clones, 80% to 90% of them seen just once; the ten biggest clones take up 1%. Sequences were obtained from peripheral blood. The receptors were sampled from a man aged 45-65 years with active or convalescent COVID-19. CDR3s include the opening cysteine and the closing phenylalanine or tryptophan. A D gene is named only where the DNA matches it firmly. Where a row states a size, it is once, few, many or the class of an expanded clone; other rows omit it.

d_call: TRBD1
j_call: TRBJ2-2
clone_size: -
v_call: TRBV2
cdr3_aa: CASRSGQGGTGELFF
cdr3_nt: TGTGCCAGCAGGAGTGGACAGGGAGGAACCGGGGAGCTGTTTTTT

d_call: TRBD1
j_call: TRBJ1-5
clone_size: -
v_call: TRBV30
cdr3_aa: CAWSPGTGETNQPQHF
cdr3_nt: TGTGCCTGGAGCCCCGGGACAGGTGAAACCAATCAGCCCCAGCATTTT

d_call: -
j_call: TRBJ2-5
clone_size: many
v_call: TRBV10-1
cdr3_aa: CASSESTQTQGKETQYF
cdr3_nt: TGCGCCAGCAGTGAGTCGACCCAAACCCAGGGGAAAGAGACCCAGTACTTC

d_call: TRBD1
j_call: TRBJ2-1
clone_size: -
v_call: TRBV3-1/TRBV3-2
cdr3_aa: CASRRGQPSNEQFF
cdr3_nt: TGTGCCAGCAGGAGGGGACAGCCAAGTAATGAGCAGTTCTTC

d_call: TRBD2
j_call: TRBJ2-3
clone_size: -
v_call: TRBV11-2
cdr3_aa: CASSPLAGGGDTQYF
cdr3_nt: TGTGCCAGCAGCCCCCTAGCGGGAGGAGGAGATACGCAGTATTTT

d_call: -
j_call: TRBJ2-7
clone_size: -
v_call: TRBV2
cdr3_aa: CASTVNYEQYF
cdr3_nt: TGTGCCAGCACAGTAAACTACGAGCAGTACTTC

d_call: -
j_call: TRBJ1-2
clone_size: -
v_call: TRBV2
cdr3_aa: CASSSGQTGGYTF
cdr3_nt: TGTGCCAGCAGTTCGGGACAAACTGGCGGCTACACCTTC

d_call: -
j_call: TRBJ2-2
clone_size: -
v_call: TRBV7-2
cdr3_aa: CASSLVRQGTGELFF
cdr3_nt: TGTGCCAGCAGCTTAGTACGGCAGGGTACCGGGGAGCTGTTTTTT

d_call: TRBD1
j_call: TRBJ1-2
clone_size: -
v_call: TRBV28
cdr3_aa: CASSPILQGSYGYTF
cdr3_nt: TGTGCCAGCAGTCCGATCCTACAGGGGTCCTATGGCTACACCTTC

d_call: TRBD2
j_call: TRBJ2-7
clone_size: once
v_call: TRBV9
cdr3_aa: CASSVAGAGVEQYF
cdr3_nt: TGTGCCAGCAGCGTAGCGGGAGCGGGGGTCGAGCAGTACTTC

d_call: -
j_call: TRBJ2-7
clone_size: -
v_call: TRBV28
cdr3_aa: CASSYFGGVGQEQYF
cdr3_nt: TGTGCCAGCAGTTATTTCGGCGGGGTCGGGCAGGAGCAGTACTTC

d_call: -
j_call: TRBJ2-3
clone_size: -
v_call: TRBV5-4
cdr3_aa: CASSLVATKADTQYF
cdr3_nt: TGTGCCAGCAGCTTGGTCGCAACTAAGGCGGATACGCAGTATTTT

d_call: -
j_call: TRBJ1-6
clone_size: -
v_call: TRBV6-5
cdr3_aa: CASRLQGGNSPLHF
cdr3_nt: TGTGCCAGCAGACTACAGGGAGGGAATTCACCCCTCCACTTT

d_call: -
j_call: TRBJ2-2
clone_size: -
v_call: TRBV19
cdr3_aa: CASSIMSNTGELFF
cdr3_nt: TGTGCCAGTAGTATTATGTCGAACACCGGGGAGCTGTTTTTT

d_call: TRBD1
j_call: TRBJ2-3
clone_size: -
v_call: TRBV27
cdr3_aa: CASRDSTTDTQYF
cdr3_nt: TGTGCCAGCCGGGACAGTACCACAGATACGCAGTATTTT

d_call: -
j_call: TRBJ2-3
clone_size: -
v_call: TRBV29-1
cdr3_aa: CSVDFGELTDTQYF
cdr3_nt: TGCAGCGTTGATTTCGGGGAGCTCACAGATACGCAGTATTTT

d_call: -
j_call: TRBJ1-1
clone_size: -
v_call: TRBV30
cdr3_aa: CAWSANRVEAFF
cdr3_nt: TGTGCCTGGAGTGCCAACAGAGTTGAAGCTTTCTTT

d_call: -
j_call: TRBJ2-7
clone_size: few
v_call: TRBV21-1
cdr3_aa: CASSKGQGSYEQYF
cdr3_nt: TGTGCCAGCAGCAAGGGACAGGGGTCCTACGAGCAGTACTTC

d_call: TRBD1
j_call: TRBJ1-5
clone_size: -
v_call: TRBV6-5
cdr3_aa: CASSPGTGKPQPQHF
cdr3_nt: TGTGCCAGCAGTCCGGGGACAGGCAAGCCTCAGCCCCAGCATTTT

d_call: -
j_call: TRBJ2-7
clone_size: -
v_call: TRBV2
cdr3_aa: CASSEDRSRSAREQYF
cdr3_nt: TGTGCCAGCAGTGAAGACAGGTCCCGATCGGCCAGAGAGCAGTACTTC

d_call: -
j_call: TRBJ2-1
clone_size: -
v_call: TRBV18
cdr3_aa: CASSTSVSEFGEQFF
cdr3_nt: TGTGCCAGCTCAACCTCTGTGTCCGAGTTTGGTGAGCAGTTCTTC

d_call: -
j_call: TRBJ1-1
clone_size: -
v_call: TRBV3-1/TRBV3-2
cdr3_aa: CASTSGRFPPMNTEAFF
cdr3_nt: TGTGCCAGCACCTCCGGGAGGTTCCCCCCCATGAACACTGAAGCTTTCTTT

d_call: TRBD1
j_call: TRBJ2-5
clone_size: -
v_call: TRBV5-1
cdr3_aa: CASSPGTVQETQYF
cdr3_nt: TGCGCCAGCAGCCCTGGGACAGTACAAGAGACCCAGTACTTC

d_call: -
j_call: TRBJ1-2
clone_size: -
v_call: TRBV24-1
cdr3_aa: CATSDLSVVHGYTF
cdr3_nt: TGTGCCACCAGTGATTTGTCGGTAGTCCACGGCTACACCTTC

d_call: TRBD1
j_call: TRBJ1-5
clone_size: -
v_call: TRBV28
cdr3_aa: CASSFPGTGGRQPQHF
cdr3_nt: TGTGCCAGCAGTTTTCCCGGGACAGGGGGCAGGCAGCCCCAGCATTTT

d_call: TRBD1
j_call: TRBJ1-2
clone_size: -
v_call: TRBV5-5
cdr3_aa: CASRLGQDNYGYTF
cdr3_nt: TGTGCCAGCAGACTCGGACAGGACAACTATGGCTACACCTTC

d_call: -
j_call: TRBJ1-4
clone_size: once
v_call: TRBV2
cdr3_aa: CASRSGAGANEKLFF
cdr3_nt: TGTGCCAGCAGGTCGGGGGCGGGAGCTAATGAAAAACTGTTTTTT

d_call: -
j_call: TRBJ1-1
clone_size: -
v_call: TRBV7-8
cdr3_aa: CASSNYRVSTEAFF
cdr3_nt: TGTGCCAGCAGCAATTACAGGGTCAGCACTGAAGCTTTCTTT

d_call: -
j_call: TRBJ1-1
clone_size: -
v_call: TRBV6-2/TRBV6-3
cdr3_aa: CASSYSQVPSMAFF
cdr3_nt: TGTGCCAGCAGTTACTCCCAGGTCCCTTCAATGGCTTTCTTT

d_call: -
j_call: TRBJ2-1
clone_size: -
v_call: TRBV11-1
cdr3_aa: CASSLSIDEQFF
cdr3_nt: TGTGCCAGCAGCTTAAGCATCGATGAGCAGTTCTTC

d_call: -
j_call: TRBJ2-5
clone_size: -
v_call: TRBV5-4
cdr3_aa: CASSLKGDETQYF
cdr3_nt: TGTGCCAGCAGCTTGAAGGGAGACGAGACCCAGTACTTC

d_call: -
j_call: TRBJ2-2
clone_size: -
v_call: TRBV5-1
cdr3_aa: CASSLRTADTGELFF
cdr3_nt: TGCGCCAGCAGCCTGAGGACAGCGGACACCGGGGAGCTGTTTTTT

d_call: -
j_call: TRBJ1-1
clone_size: -
v_call: TRBV3-1/TRBV3-2
cdr3_aa: CASSQELGAANTEAFF
cdr3_nt: TGTGCCAGCAGCCAAGAATTGGGGGCCGCGAACACTGAAGCTTTCTTT

d_call: -
j_call: TRBJ1-1
clone_size: -
v_call: TRBV7-3
cdr3_aa: CASSLVSGTEAFF
cdr3_nt: TGTGCCAGCAGCTTAGTATCAGGGACTGAAGCTTTCTTT

d_call: -
j_call: TRBJ1-2
clone_size: -
v_call: TRBV4-1
cdr3_aa: CASSQGGLSNYGYTF
cdr3_nt: TGCGCCAGCAGCCAAGGGGGGCTCTCTAACTATGGCTACACCTTC

d_call: TRBD1
j_call: TRBJ1-6
clone_size: -
v_call: TRBV5-4
cdr3_aa: CASSYDRGGNSPLHF
cdr3_nt: TGTGCCAGCAGCTACGACAGGGGTGGGAATTCACCCCTCCACTTT

d_call: TRBD1
j_call: TRBJ1-4
clone_size: -
v_call: TRBV28
cdr3_aa: CASSPPGQLNEKLFF
cdr3_nt: TGTGCCAGCAGTCCCCCGGGACAGCTTAATGAAAAACTGTTTTTT

d_call: -
j_call: TRBJ2-2
clone_size: -
v_call: TRBV5-1
cdr3_aa: CASSIGDDTGELFF
cdr3_nt: TGCGCCAGCAGCATCGGGGATGACACCGGGGAGCTGTTTTTT

d_call: -
j_call: TRBJ2-1
clone_size: -
v_call: TRBV12-2
cdr3_aa: CASRLAPGRGQFNEQFF
cdr3_nt: TGTGCAAGTCGCTTAGCGCCGGGCAGGGGGCAGTTTAATGAGCAGTTCTTC

d_call: TRBD2
j_call: TRBJ2-4
clone_size: -
v_call: TRBV28
cdr3_aa: CASSLGGGGGKNIQYF
cdr3_nt: TGTGCCAGCAGCCTCGGAGGTGGGGGGGGCAAAAACATTCAGTACTTC

d_call: -
j_call: TRBJ1-3
clone_size: -
v_call: TRBV12-3/TRBV12-4
cdr3_aa: CASSPGRVDTIYF
cdr3_nt: TGTGCCAGCAGTCCCGGCAGGGTAGACACCATATATTTT

d_call: -
j_call: TRBJ2-3
clone_size: -
v_call: TRBV20-1
cdr3_aa: CSASATYTDTQYF
cdr3_nt: TGCAGTGCTAGTGCCACCTACACAGATACGCAGTATTTT

d_call: -
j_call: TRBJ2-2
clone_size: -
v_call: TRBV18
cdr3_aa: CASSPRAPGNTGELFF
cdr3_nt: TGTGCCAGCTCACCAAGAGCTCCAGGGAACACCGGGGAGCTGTTTTTT

d_call: TRBD2
j_call: TRBJ2-5
clone_size: -
v_call: TRBV6-2/TRBV6-3
cdr3_aa: CASSDGLAGLKETQYF
cdr3_nt: TGTGCCAGCAGTGACGGACTAGCGGGATTGAAAGAGACCCAGTACTTC

d_call: -
j_call: TRBJ1-4
clone_size: -
v_call: TRBV15
cdr3_aa: CATSRGGLEKLFF
cdr3_nt: TGTGCCACCAGCAGAGGGGGACTTGAAAAACTGTTTTTT

d_call: TRBD2
j_call: TRBJ2-1
clone_size: -
v_call: TRBV15
cdr3_aa: CATSRGLAGGYNEQFF
cdr3_nt: TGTGCCACCAGCAGGGGACTAGCGGGGGGATACAATGAGCAGTTCTTC

d_call: TRBD2
j_call: TRBJ2-7
clone_size: -
v_call: TRBV10-1
cdr3_aa: CASSGSGGSYEQYF
cdr3_nt: TGCGCCAGCAGTGGATCGGGGGGCTCCTACGAGCAGTACTTC

d_call: -
j_call: TRBJ1-4
clone_size: few
v_call: TRBV19
cdr3_aa: CASSTGLQNEKLFF
cdr3_nt: TGTGCCAGTAGCACGGGACTGCAAAATGAAAAACTGTTTTTT